This T cell receptor beta chain is from a study of CD8 T cells in ankylosing spondylitis. Study findings and constraints: Seemingly characteristic of ankylosing spondylitis blood was a TCR beta motif consisting of roughly 8 highly homologous variants.

Many counts were recorded for this clonotype. As yet, its antigen is unknown. TCRdb re-derived calls from the 5' RACE reads in MiXCR, one entry per CDR3 protein. This table holds about 130,000 distinct CDR3 sequences, about 6.4% found once. The germline gives CDR1 SGHRS, CDR2 YFSETQ. Trimming took 0 bases from V and 7 from J, leaving 20 bases between them. CDR3 length: 17 residues. J is TRBJ2-1 and V is TRBV5-1, with a possible D match to TRBD2 (5 bases). The sequence derives from a male donor with ankylosing spondylitis or in good health (not recorded which). Sequenced input: blood, either unsorted or a sorted T cell fraction (not recorded which). The CDR3 coding sequence is TGCGCCAGCAGCTTGGTTGTTGTAGGAGAGGGATCGAATGAGCAGTTCTTC. Translating gives CASSLVVVGEGSNEQFF.